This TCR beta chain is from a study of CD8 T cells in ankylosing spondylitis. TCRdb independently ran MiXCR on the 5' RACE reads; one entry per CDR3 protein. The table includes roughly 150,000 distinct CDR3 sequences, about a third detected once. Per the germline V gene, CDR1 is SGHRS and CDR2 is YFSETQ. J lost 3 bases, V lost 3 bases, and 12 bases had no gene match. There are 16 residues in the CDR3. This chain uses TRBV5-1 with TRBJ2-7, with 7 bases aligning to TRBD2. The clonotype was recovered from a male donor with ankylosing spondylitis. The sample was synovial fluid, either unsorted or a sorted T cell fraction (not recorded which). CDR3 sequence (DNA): TGCGCCAGCAGCTCGGGTTCGGGGGGAGGAGGCTACGAGCAGTACTTC. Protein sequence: CASSSGSGGGGYEQYF.